The sample holds many counts of the clone carrying this T cell receptor beta chain. The antigen is unknown. The data belong to a study of regulatory T cells in long-lasting Graves disease. Noted time point: newly diagnosed GD, antithyroid drugs for less than 3 months. Extracted PBMC RNA gave rise to the TCR library. Study-wide points: The persistent group shared 2,500 or so public clonotypes, more than the 950 to 1,000 shared by new patients.

Arm-PCR of CDR3 regions and iRepertoire HTBI primers were the basis on which TCR beta libraries were built. MiXCR, run by TCRdb on the multiplex PCR reads, gives a single entry per CDR3 protein. The data show a few hundred thousand distinct CDR3 sequences, about 17% seen once. This same sample was also part of a study on T cells in Graves' hyperthyroidism and ophthalmopathy.

The TCR originated in a woman under 30 with Graves disease. The starting material was peripheral blood mononuclear cells (PBMCs), obtained at new diagnosis, from a patient treated with antithyroid drugs.

As DNA, the CDR3 is TGTGCTGTCCAAAAAACACCGTTTTATGTAGGTGAAGCTTTCTTT. Translation gives CAVQKTPFYVGEAFF. J is TRBJ1-1 and V is TRBV6-1, with D uncertain. The germline V gene encodes CDR1 MNHNS and CDR2 SASEGT. This CDR3 region has 15 residues.